The 13 T cell receptor beta chains in this list originate from one sample, sequenced in a study of molecular identifiers for immune sequencing clone quantification. From the PCR reads, TCRdb called clonotypes with MiXCR, one entry per CDR3 protein. Found here are approximately 500,000 distinct CDR3 sequences, under 30% of them singletons; the top ten hold roughly 0.79%. Source material: naive CD8+ T cells from blood, with Jurkat cell RNA spiked in. Subset reported: FACS-sorted CD8+CD4-CCR7+CD45RA+ naive T cells. Receptors were obtained from a human donor in good health. Some libraries in this study had Jurkat cell RNA spiked in.

The table lists this clonotype with many counts. The chain carries TRBV4-1 and TRBJ2-7; 8 bases are a match to TRBD1. V was clipped by 5 bases and J by 3 bases; unmatched bases: 3. CDR3 length: 13 amino acids. Per germline, CDR1 MGHRA and CDR2 YSYEKL. CDR3 nucleotides: TGCGCCAGCAGCATGGGACAGGACTACGAGCAGTACTTC. Translating gives CASSMGQDYEQYF.

This clonotype was observed many times. The CDR3 DNA follows: TGTGCCAGCAGCTTCAGTCGATTAAACTCTGGAAACACCATATATTTT. Its translation is CASSFSRLNSGNTIYF. The chain has TRBV12-3 or TRBV12-4 and TRBJ1-3; no clear D gene. CDR3 length: 16 residues. The V end was cut by 6 bases, the J end by 0 bases, with 15 bases between.

This clonotype appeared many times. The chain couples TRBV4-1 to TRBJ2-3, with a possible D match to TRBD1 (5 bases). V lost 4 bases, J lost 0 bases, and 17 bases lay in between. Germline V lookup: CDR1 MGHRA, CDR2 YSYEKL. This CDR3 contains 17 residues. CDR3 region: CASSPAKDRASTDTQYF. CDR3 sequence (DNA): TGCGCCAGCAGCCCAGCTAAAGACAGAGCTAGCACAGATACGCAGTATTTT.

This clonotype showed up just a few times. The chain is built from TRBV19 and TRBJ2-7; 9 nucleotides align to TRBD1. Germline CDR1 LNHDA, CDR2 SQIVND (reference sequence). The ends lost 5 bases at V and 3 bases at J; junction bases unmatched: 8. This CDR3 comprises 15 residues. The CDR3 protein is CASSSGDREYYEQYF. CDR3 sequence (DNA): TGTGCCAGTAGTTCCGGGGACAGGGAATACTACGAGCAGTACTTC.

In its sample, this clonotype was seen a few times. The chain couples TRBV7-2 to TRBJ1-1; D is possibly TRBD1 (5 bases). This CDR3 is 13 amino acids long. Trimming pared 2 bases from V and 8 bases from J, leaving 12 bases between. Germline V CDR1 and CDR2: SGHTA, FQGNSA. Here the CDR3 reads CASSLNADREAFF. CDR3 sequence (DNA): TGTGCCAGCAGCTTAAATGCCGACAGAGAAGCTTTCTTT.

This clonotype was seen more than once but under ten times. The genes are TRBV12-3 or TRBV12-4 and TRBJ2-1, with 10 bases identical to TRBD1. With 5 bases clipped from V and 7 bases from J, the junction kept 5 bases outside the gene matches. CDR3 length: 14 amino acids. CDR3 sequence (DNA): TGTGCCAGCAGTCAGACAGGGGGCACAAATGAGCAGTTCTTC. Protein product: CASSQTGGTNEQFF.

For the CDR3, the DNA is TGTGCCAGCCGGGGAGGGACGAGAGAGACCCAGTACTTC. Translating it yields CASRGGTRETQYF. The chain recombines TRBV13 with TRBJ2-5, with 7 bases fitting TRBD2. CDR1 and CDR2 (germline): PRHDT, FYEKMQ (reference sequence). Trimming at V came to 8 bases and at J to 4 bases, leaving 7 bases not matched to a gene. The CDR3 totals 13 residues.

V usage is TRBV6-2 or TRBV6-3 and J usage is TRBJ2-5, with TRBD1 matching 9 bases. Trimming at V came to 5 bases and at J to 5 bases, leaving 9 bases not matched to a gene. The CDR3 is made up of 15 amino acids. Looked up from germline, CDR1 is MNHEY and CDR2 is SVGEGT. CDR3 residues: CASSRIGTGSETQYF. CDR3 in DNA: TGTGCCAGCAGTCGGATCGGGACAGGGAGCGAGACCCAGTACTTC.

This clonotype was detected many times. The rearrangement uses TRBV7-9 and TRBJ2-3, with 11 bases identical to TRBD1. CDR3 length equals 16 residues. Germline V gene data show CDR1 as SEHNR and CDR2 as FQNEAQ (reference sequence). With 2 bases clipped from V and 4 bases from J, the junction kept 5 bases outside the gene matches. CDR3 coding DNA: TGTGCCAGCAGCTTACCAGGACAGGGGGCCGCAGATACGCAGTATTTT. It codes for CASSLPGQGAADTQYF.

This clonotype was observed a handful of times. V gene TRBV29-1 combines with J gene TRBJ2-7, with D perhaps TRBD1 (6 bases). This CDR3 is 13 amino acids long. Germline V gene sequence: CDR1 SQVTM, CDR2 ANQGSEA. Trimming left V 5 bases short and J 4 bases short, with 15 bases between. The CDR3 here is CSVTFGTLYEQYF. The CDR3 bases are TGCAGCGTTACTTTCGGGACACTTTACGAGCAGTACTTC.

The sample holds a few counts of this clonotype. The chain employs TRBV7-6 and TRBJ2-1; possibly TRBD1 or TRBD2 for D (5 bases each). CDR3 length: 12 residues. Germline V gene data show CDR1 as SGHVS and CDR2 as FNYEAQ. V was clipped by 10 bases and J by 10 bases, with 17 bases between them. Here the CDR3 reads CATTGTPQEQFF. The CDR3 coding sequence is TGTGCCACTACGGGGACCCCTCAAGAGCAGTTCTTC.

On this clonotype: A much larger clone differs from this one at a single base, so this may be a read error. CDR3 bases: TGTTCCAGCAGTGCAACAGGGTCCTCCTCCTACAATGAGCAGTTCTTC. Encoded protein: CSSSATGSSSYNEQFF. The chain carries TRBV5-6 and TRBJ2-1, with D possibly being TRBD1 (6 bases). In germline, CDR1 is SGHDT, CDR2 YYEEEE. This CDR3 contains 16 residues.

The chain combines TRBV4-3 with TRBJ2-1; a weak D match, TRBD2 (6 bases). Germline assignment: CDR1 LGHNA and CDR2 YSLEER. CDR3 length: 16 amino acids. Trimming removed 0 bases at V and 1 base at J, with 10 bases between. The CDR3 coding sequence is TGCGCCAGCAGCCAAGATTATAGCGGATCCTACAATGAGCAGTTCTTC. Its translation: CASSQDYSGSYNEQFF.